The rows below give T cell receptor beta chains drawn from one sample of a study of T-cell reconstitution after alpha-beta-depleted transplantation in children. MiXCR, applied by TCRdb to the PCR reads, yields one record per CDR3 protein. The sample carries 600,000 to 700,000 distinct CDR3 sequences, approximately 16% recorded once. This specimen was PBMCs from the stem cell graft donor, taken from the stem cell graft. The receptors stem from a human donor who donated a stem cell graft to a child with acute myeloid leukemia. The CDR3 runs from the conserved cysteine through the conserved F or W. D genes are given only for firm matches. For some rows the clone size is stated as once, few or many, or as a class when expanded; others skip it.

j_gene	abundance	v_gene	d_gene	CDR3nt	CDR3aa
TRBJ2-3	.	TRBV11-2	.	TGTGCCAGCAGCTTGAGGGGCTGGGGCACAGATACGCAGTATTTT	CASSLRGWGTDTQYF
TRBJ1-5	many	TRBV20-1	TRBD1	TGCAGTGTAGAGGGGGCACGGGGTCAGCCCCAGCATTTT	CSVEGARGQPQHF
TRBJ1-1	few	TRBV7-9	.	TGTGCCAGCAGCTTAAAAGATTGGACTGAAGCTTTCTTT	CASSLKDWTEAFF
TRBJ2-2	many	TRBV12-3/TRBV12-4	.	TGTGCCAGCAGAGTGGGACACAACACCGGGGAGCTGTTTTTT	CASRVGHNTGELFF
TRBJ2-3	few	TRBV6-1	TRBD2	TGTGCCAGCAGACAGACTAGCTACGATACGCAGTATTTT	CASRQTSYDTQYF
TRBJ2-4	few	TRBV15	TRBD1	TGTGCCACCAGCCCCCCCCCAGGGGGCGAGGCCAAAAACATTCAGTACTTC	CATSPPPGGEAKNIQYF
TRBJ2-5	many	TRBV20-1	.	TGCAGTGCCCTCCAGGAGAGTGGTGGAAAAGAGACCCAGTACTTC	CSALQESGGKETQYF
TRBJ2-2	many	TRBV9	.	TGTGCCAGCAGAAGAGACACAGGGGAGCTGTTTTTT	CASRRDTGELFF
TRBJ2-2	few	TRBV11-2	TRBD2	TGTGCCAGCAGCCAAACCCTTCTAGCGGGGCGGACCGGGGAGCTGTTTTTT	CASSQTLLAGRTGELFF
TRBJ2-3	few	TRBV27	.	TGTGCCAGCAGTTTATCTCTGGTGGATACGCAGTATTTT	CASSLSLVDTQYF
TRBJ1-3	.	TRBV11-2	TRBD1	TGTGCCAGCAGCGTCCAAAAGGGACAGTCGGGTGGAAACACCATATATTTT	CASSVQKGQSGGNTIYF
TRBJ2-5	many	TRBV10-3	.	TGTGCCATCAGGGAACAAGAGACCCAGTACTTC	CAIREQETQYF
TRBJ2-2	.	TRBV7-9	.	TGTGCCAGCACCACAGGGATCACCGGGGAGCTGTTTTTT	CASTTGITGELFF
TRBJ1-6	many	TRBV20-1	.	TGCAGTGCTAGAGATTTTCTCCTTCGGGATTCACCCCTCCACTTT	CSARDFLLRDSPLHF
TRBJ1-1	many	TRBV20-1	.	TGCAGTGCCTTTAGGGCAGGGGCTATGAACACTGAAGCTTTCTTT	CSAFRAGAMNTEAFF
TRBJ2-1	many	TRBV5-1	.	TGTGCCAGCAGCACCAACAATGAGCAGTTCTTC	CASSTNNEQFF
TRBJ2-5	.	TRBV24-1	TRBD1	TGTGCCACCAGTGAAACAGGGGCCGGGGAGACCCAGTACTTC	CATSETGAGETQYF
TRBJ2-6	.	TRBV3-1	.	TGTGCCTGCTGGCAATCTGGGGCCAACGTCCTGACTTTC	CACWQSGANVLTF
TRBJ2-1	.	TRBV4-1	.	TGCGCCAGCAGCCCACTTAGAGACAACAATGAGCAGTTCTTC	CASSPLRDNNEQFF
TRBJ1-2	few	TRBV6-1	.	TGTGCCAGCGGAGCCTTGGACAGCCTTCGCCACTATGGCTACACCTTC	CASGALDSLRHYGYTF
TRBJ1-6	many	TRBV9	.	TGTGCCAGCAGCCCAGAGGAAGGTACCCTCCACTTT	CASSPEEGTLHF
TRBJ2-3	few	TRBV5-1	TRBD2	TGCGCCAGCAGCTTGGGGGCTACTAGCGGAGGCACAGATACGCAGTATTTT	CASSLGATSGGTDTQYF
TRBJ2-2	.	TRBV29-1	TRBD1	TGCAGCGTTTACAGGGGGGCGAACACCGGGGAGCTGTTTTTT	CSVYRGANTGELFF
TRBJ2-7	.	TRBV7-2	.	TGTGCCAGCAGCTTAGACTCGCAGTCGTGGGAGCAGTACTTC	CASSLDSQSWEQYF
TRBJ2-3	few	TRBV5-6	.	TGTGCCAGCAGCTTGAGGTGGTCCACAGATACGCAGTATTTT	CASSLRWSTDTQYF
TRBJ2-5	many	TRBV29-1	TRBD1	TGCAGCGTTGGGACAGGGGGCGCGGAGACCCAGTACTTC	CSVGTGGAETQYF
TRBJ1-1	many	TRBV7-8	.	TGTGCCAGCAGCTTAACAGGGAAAGGGATGATGAACACTGAAGCTTTCTTT	CASSLTGKGMMNTEAFF
TRBJ1-5	many	TRBV29-1	.	TGCAGCCTAAGAGTTAATCAGCCCCAGCATTTT	CSLRVNQPQHF
TRBJ1-2	.	TRBV4-1	.	TGCGCCAGCAGCCAAGTGGAGGAGGGAGCTAACTATGGCTACACCTTC	CASSQVEEGANYGYTF
TRBJ1-5	many	TRBV20-1	TRBD1	TGCAGTGCTGGGGATGGACAGGGACGACAGCCCCAGCATTTT	CSAGDGQGRQPQHF
TRBJ2-1	.	TRBV10-3	TRBD2	TGTGCCATCAGTACTCCCGGACTAGGGAACTACAATGAGCAGTTCTTC	CAISTPGLGNYNEQFF
TRBJ2-4	.	TRBV6-2/TRBV6-3	.	TGTGCCAGCAGCCAACTCAACGTGGGGAACATTCAGTACTTC	CASSQLNVGNIQYF
TRBJ2-1	.	TRBV5-1	.	TGCGCCAGCAGCTTGGCCGTGGGGGGAACAAATGAGCAGTTCTTC	CASSLAVGGTNEQFF
TRBJ2-1	few	TRBV30	.	TGTGCCTGGAGTATCCAGCTCAGCTACAATGAGCAGTTCTTC	CAWSIQLSYNEQFF
TRBJ1-1	.	TRBV7-2	.	TGTGCCAGCAGCTTAGAGGGCCCTCGGAACACTGAAGCTTTCTTT	CASSLEGPRNTEAFF
TRBJ2-7	few	TRBV7-2	TRBD1	TGTGCCAGCAGCTTAGATAGGACAGGGGCCTCCGAGCAGTACTTC	CASSLDRTGASEQYF
TRBJ2-3	many	TRBV20-1	TRBD2	TGCAGTGCTAGGGCACTAGCGGGCGCAGATACGCAGTATTTT	CSARALAGADTQYF